This entry is about one T cell receptor (beta chain). These data come from a study of blood T cell repertoires in COVID-19. Study overall: Donors in the United States, Italy and Spain gave samples during acute or convalescent COVID-19. PBMCs, B-cell-depleted T cells, or T cells were the source of the cDNA or gDNA that made up the material.

In the authors' methods: Scientists estimated how many nucleated cells there were by amplifying reference gene primers. Clones were sequenced by immunoSEQ multiplex PCR, and TCRdb holds only the in-frame ones, with some missing. V and J calls plus clone size are reproduced from that table; the DNA served to infer D and trimming. The top ten clones hold 20% to 25% of a sample with approximately 50,000 clones, more than 75% of them seen once. Sequencing was done on a sample of peripheral blood. The receptor was derived from a woman of 80 years or more with acute or convalescent COVID-19.

In DNA, the CDR3 is TGTGCCAGCAGCTTAGGGACAGGTGGTTCACCCCTCCACTTT. It translates to CASSLGTGGSPLHF. The chain is built from TRBV11-2 and TRBJ1-6, with 7 positions matching TRBD1. V gave up 1 base and J gave up 9 bases; unmatched junction bases: 3. The CDR3 is 14 amino acids. Germline values: CDR1 SGHAT, CDR2 FQNNGV.